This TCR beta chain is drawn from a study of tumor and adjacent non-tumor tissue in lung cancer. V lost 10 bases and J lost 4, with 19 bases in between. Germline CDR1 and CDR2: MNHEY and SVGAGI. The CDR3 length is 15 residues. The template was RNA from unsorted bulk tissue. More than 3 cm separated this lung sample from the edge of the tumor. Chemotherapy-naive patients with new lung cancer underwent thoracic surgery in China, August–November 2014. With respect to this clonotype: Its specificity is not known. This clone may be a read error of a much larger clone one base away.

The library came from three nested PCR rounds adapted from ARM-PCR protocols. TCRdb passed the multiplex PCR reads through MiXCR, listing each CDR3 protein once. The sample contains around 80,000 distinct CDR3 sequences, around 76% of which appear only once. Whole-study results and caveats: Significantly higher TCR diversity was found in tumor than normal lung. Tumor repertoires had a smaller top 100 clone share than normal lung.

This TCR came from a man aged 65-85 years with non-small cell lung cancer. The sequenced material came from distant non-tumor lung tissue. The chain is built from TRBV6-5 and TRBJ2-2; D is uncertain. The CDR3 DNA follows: TGTGCCAACTCCTGGTGGCAGGAATTCACCGGGGAGCTGTTTTTT. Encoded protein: CANSWWQEFTGELFF.